The clone carrying this T cell receptor beta chain was counted only a few times. This entry belongs to a study of T cell responses to AZD1222 COVID-19 vaccine. The length of the CDR3 is 18 residues. V was pared by 5 bases and J by 0 bases, with 12 bases of the junction left unmatched. Germline V gene data show CDR1 as MDHEN and CDR2 as SYDVKM. Clones were read by immunoSEQ multiplex PCR, and TCRdb kept only the in-frame ones, dropping some. This table has 80,000 to 100,000 clones, 87% appearing once. This sample comprised peripheral blood, obtained 28 days after the second AZD1222 dose. This TCR derives from an adult who received the AZD1222 COVID-19 vaccine. The V gene is TRBV28, the J gene TRBJ2-2; 7 bases match TRBD1. CDR3 coding DNA: TGTGCCAGCAGTACCGGGACAGACACGATCGCGAACACCGGGGAGCTGTTTTTT. Encoded protein: CASSTGTDTIANTGELFF.